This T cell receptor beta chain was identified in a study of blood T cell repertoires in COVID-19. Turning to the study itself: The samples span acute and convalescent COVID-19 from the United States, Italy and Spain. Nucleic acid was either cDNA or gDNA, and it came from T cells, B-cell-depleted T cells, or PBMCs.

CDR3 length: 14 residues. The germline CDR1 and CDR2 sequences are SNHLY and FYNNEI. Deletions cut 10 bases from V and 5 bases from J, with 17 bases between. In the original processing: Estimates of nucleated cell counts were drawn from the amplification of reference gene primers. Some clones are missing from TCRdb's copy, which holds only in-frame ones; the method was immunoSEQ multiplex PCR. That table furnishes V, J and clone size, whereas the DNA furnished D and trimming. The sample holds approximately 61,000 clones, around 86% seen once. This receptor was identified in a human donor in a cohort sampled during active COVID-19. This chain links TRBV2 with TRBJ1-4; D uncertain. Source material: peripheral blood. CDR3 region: CATTTRQTNEKLFF. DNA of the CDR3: TGTGCCACCACGACAAGGCAGACAAATGAAAAACTGTTTTTT.